These T cell receptor beta chains were read from a single sample in a study of Graves' ophthalmopathy and Graves' hyperthyroidism. A single record per CDR3 protein comes from TCRdb applying MiXCR to the multiplex PCR reads. The sample lists 360,000 or so distinct CDR3 sequences; around 20% were seen once. Sequenced: peripheral blood. These receptors all come from a woman aged 18-30 years with Graves' ophthalmopathy. Each CDR3 is given with its conserved first and last residue. D genes are given only for firm matches. Only some rows state a clone size, as once, few, many or a class for expanded clones.

d_gene | abundance | j_gene | v_gene | CDR3nt | CDR3aa
. | many | TRBJ1-1 | TRBV10-3 | TGTGCCATAACCGCCCGGGCTACGGACACTGAAGCTTTCTTT | CAITARATDTEAFF
. | many | TRBJ1-1 | TRBV7-3 | TGTGCCAGCAGCTTAACTTCGAACACTGAAGCTTTCTTT | CASSLTSNTEAFF
. | many | TRBJ1-3 | TRBV4-2 | TGTGCCAGCAGCCAAGATGTCCTATCTGGAAACACCATATATTTT | CASSQDVLSGNTIYF
TRBD2 | many | TRBJ2-2 | TRBV6-2/TRBV6-3 | TGTGCCAGCAGTCGCCCCCCGGGGGGCGGGGAGCTGTTTTTT | CASSRPPGGGELFF
TRBD2 | . | TRBJ2-2 | TRBV12-3/TRBV12-4 | TGTGCCAGCAGTCTGAATAGCGGGAGCGGCACCGGGGAGCTGTTTTTT | CASSLNSGSGTGELFF
. | . | TRBJ1-2 | TRBV28 | TGTGCCAGCAGTGGGGGGATCGACTATGGCTACACCTTC | CASSGGIDYGYTF
TRBD1 | many | TRBJ1-2 | TRBV28 | TGTGCCAGCAGTTTCGGGGGCATTGGACGGACAGGGGGATATTATGGCTACACCTTC | CASSFGGIGRTGGYYGYTF
. | . | TRBJ1-1 | TRBV12-3/TRBV12-4 | TGTGCCAGCAGTTTCCAGGACGGCACTGAAGCTTTCTTT | CASSFQDGTEAFF
TRBD2 | many | TRBJ2-2 | TRBV30 | TGTGCCTGGAAGTCGGGGGGTGGCACCGGGGAGCTGTTTTTT | CAWKSGGGTGELFF
. | many | TRBJ2-7 | TRBV4-3 | TGCGCCAGCAGCCAAGGGTCAGGAGGAGTCGAAGGGTACGAGCAGTACTTC | CASSQGSGGVEGYEQYF